These T cell receptor beta chains were read from a single sample in a study of cytomegalovirus exposure and HLA in healthy donors. Produced via immunoSEQ multiplex PCR; TCRdb's table is partial and in-frame only. The sample contains some 130,000 clones, about 74% of which appear only once. Sample: PBMCs. Source of these receptors: a male donor in good health and CMV-seronegative. The conserved cysteine and the conserved F or W are not part of the CDR3 here. The D gene is left open where the match is weak.

CDR3 length	V gene	D gene	J gene	CDR3 protein
14	TRBV21-1	.	TRBJ2-3	ASSKAGARITDTQY
9	TRBV6-5	.	TRBJ2-1	AAARGDEQF
11	TRBV30	.	TRBJ2-3	AWTVLLTDTQY
11	TRBV2	.	TRBJ2-7	ASRGGSSYEQY
10	TRBV19	.	TRBJ1-1	ASSLPGGAAF
13	TRBV28	TRBD1	TRBJ1-4	ASSRDRATNEKLF
13	TRBV5-1	.	TRBJ1-1	ASSQRPGGRTEAF
13	TRBV7-9	TRBD2	TRBJ2-1	ASSATSGGYNEQF
12	TRBV27	TRBD1	TRBJ2-1	ASSVFGQGREQF
12	TRBV6-5	.	TRBJ2-7	ASTSGGTSYEQY
14	TRBV5-4	TRBD1	TRBJ2-2	ASSPRQGATTGELF
12	TRBV10-3	.	TRBJ1-6	AISDRSDNSPLH
13	TRBV6-1	TRBD1	TRBJ1-5	ASSEGTGGRQPQH
13	TRBV6-1	TRBD2	TRBJ2-3	ASSDLAGGSDTQY
10	TRBV13	.	TRBJ1-1	ASEKINTEAF
13	TRBV28	.	TRBJ1-6	ASSPAEGWNSPLH
17	TRBV4-2	.	TRBJ2-7	ASSQEPPGGAADHYEQY
13	TRBV19	TRBD2	TRBJ2-7	ASSTGLAGAYEQY
14	TRBV7-9	TRBD2	TRBJ2-7	ASSERLAGGSYEQY
12	TRBV27	.	TRBJ2-7	ASSFSTSVNEQY
12	TRBV5-4	.	TRBJ1-1	ASSLDAGVGEAF
15	TRBV7-2	TRBD2	TRBJ2-5	ASSPRPGLAMQETQY
11	TRBV18	.	TRBJ1-4	ASSPQGGEKLF
13	TRBV14	TRBD1	TRBJ2-7	ASSRGGSGGYEQY
13	TRBV18	TRBD1	TRBJ1-1	ASSRGQGGNTEAF
11	TRBV29-1	TRBD1	TRBJ1-2	SVPGTGGYGYT
15	TRBV2	TRBD2	TRBJ2-5	ASSEGTSGRAWETQY
11	TRBV6-5	TRBD1	TRBJ2-7	ASSRTGVYEQY
13	TRBV6-1	.	TRBJ1-4	ASSEKTGLNEKLF
14	TRBV5-6	.	TRBJ1-6	ASSLAVRSYNSPLH
12	TRBV25-1	.	TRBJ1-1	ASSELATGAEAF
13	TRBV9	TRBD2	TRBJ2-1	ASSGSGRSDSEQF
17	TRBV5-1	TRBD2	TRBJ2-5	ASSRGLAGGFSIGETQY
10	TRBV5-1	.	TRBJ2-3	ASSFGQDTQY